This TCR beta chain was captured in a study of cytomegalovirus exposure and HLA in healthy donors. Broader study findings: Researchers reported in a later analysis that a missense DCLRE1C variant was tied to TCR beta V- and J-gene trimming.

The V gene end was trimmed by 7 bases and the J gene end by 2 bases; junction bases not matched to a gene: 15. CDR1 is MNHEY, CDR2 SMNVEV, per germline (reference sequence). CDR3 size: 18 residues. This clone was counted a few times. Its antigen is unidentified. When sampled, the donors appeared nominally healthy, though they likely had unrecorded immune exposures. Vbeta (60) and Jbeta (13) primers were used in the PCR. This table comes from immunoSEQ multiplex PCR, and its TCRdb copy is limited to in-frame clones, with some not included. The table has about 140,000 clones, about 80% seen once. The sample comprised PBMCs. V usage is TRBV27 and J usage is TRBJ2-1; TRBD2 matches at 9 bases. This TCR came from a woman aged 55-70 years in good health and CMV-seropositive. The CDR3 here is CASTSSGSNMRTYNEQFF. In DNA, the CDR3 is TGTGCCAGCACGAGTAGCGGGAGTAATATGAGGACCTACAATGAGCAGTTCTTC.